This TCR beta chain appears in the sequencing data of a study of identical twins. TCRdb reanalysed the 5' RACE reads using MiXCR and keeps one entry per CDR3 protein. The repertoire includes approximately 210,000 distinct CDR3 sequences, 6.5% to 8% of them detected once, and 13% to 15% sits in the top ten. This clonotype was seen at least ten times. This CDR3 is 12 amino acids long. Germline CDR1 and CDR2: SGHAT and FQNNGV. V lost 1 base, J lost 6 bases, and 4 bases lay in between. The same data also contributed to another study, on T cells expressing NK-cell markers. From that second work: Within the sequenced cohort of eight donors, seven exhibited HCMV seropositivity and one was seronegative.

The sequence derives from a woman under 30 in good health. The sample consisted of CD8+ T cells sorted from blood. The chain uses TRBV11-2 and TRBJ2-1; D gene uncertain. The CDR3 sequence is CASSLAANEQFF. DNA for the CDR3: TGTGCCAGCAGCTTAGCGGCCAATGAGCAGTTCTTC.